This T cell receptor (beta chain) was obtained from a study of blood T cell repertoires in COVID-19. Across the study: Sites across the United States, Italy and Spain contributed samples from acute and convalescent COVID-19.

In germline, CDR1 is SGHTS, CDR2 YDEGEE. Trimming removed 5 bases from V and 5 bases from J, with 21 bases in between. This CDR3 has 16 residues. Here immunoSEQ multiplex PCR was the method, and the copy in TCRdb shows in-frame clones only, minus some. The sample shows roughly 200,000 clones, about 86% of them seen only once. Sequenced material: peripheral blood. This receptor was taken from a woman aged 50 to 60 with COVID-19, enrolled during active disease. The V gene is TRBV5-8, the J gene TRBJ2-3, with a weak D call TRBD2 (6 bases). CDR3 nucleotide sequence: TGTGCCAGCAGACCCTGGAGGGAAAGGGCTGAAGATACGCAGTATTTT. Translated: CASRPWRERAEDTQYF. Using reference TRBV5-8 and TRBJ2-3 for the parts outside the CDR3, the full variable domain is EAGVTQSPTHLIKTRGQQATLRCSPISGHTSVYWYQQALGLGLQFLLWYDEGEERNRGNFPPRFSGRQFPNYSSELNVNALELEDSALYLCASRPWRERAEDTQYFGPGTRLTVL.